This T cell receptor (beta chain) was observed in a study of blood T cell repertoires in COVID-19. Background on the study: COVID-19 samples from acute and convalescent phases originated in the United States, Italy and Spain. Sources were T cells, B-cell-depleted T cells, or PBMCs; the material itself was cDNA or gDNA.

Between the trimmed V and J ends, which lost 0 bases and 7 bases, there was a span of 16 bases. Germline V lookup: CDR1 LGHDT, CDR2 YNNKEL (reference sequence). The CDR3 consists of 15 residues. In the original analysis: Nucleated cell counts were estimated from reference gene primer amplification. Profiling relied on immunoSEQ multiplex PCR, and the TCRdb table lists in-frame clones only, not all of them. V and J calls and clone size come straight from that table; D and trimming were deduced from the DNA. The sample lists about 280,000 clones, roughly 85% seen once, with approximately 5.1% in the top ten. This clone was seen only a few times.

Sequencing was done on a sample of peripheral blood. The chain employs TRBV3-1 (or the pseudogene TRBV3-2) and TRBJ2-7; weak D call: TRBD2 (6 bases). The receptor comes from a man aged 45-65 years with active or convalescent COVID-19. CDR3 residues: CASSQEPGRAGEQYF. For the CDR3, the DNA is TGTGCCAGCAGCCAAGAACCGGGTCGGGCGGGAGAGCAGTACTTC.